The 25 T cell receptor beta chains reported below all come from one sample, sequenced in a study of T cell repertoires in cytomegalovirus infection. TCRdb itself ran the reads through MiXCR, one entry per CDR3 protein. The top ten hold around 7.6% of the sample, which has fewer than 700,000 distinct CDR3 sequences, 24% seen once. Material for sequencing was CD8+ T cells from PBMCs. The source of these receptors is a human donor in good health (CMV status not recorded). Some clones in this sample may be carry-over from other donors' samples.

This clonotype was counted between two and nine times. The J gene is TRBJ2-7, the V gene TRBV28; tentatively, D is TRBD2 (5 bases). V shed 3 bases and J shed 2 bases, with 8 bases lying between them. CDR1 is MDHEN, CDR2 SYDVKM, per germline. This CDR3 is built from 13 residues. CDR3 region: CASSLMGAYEQYF. Here the CDR3 DNA reads TGTGCCAGCAGTTTGATGGGAGCCTACGAGCAGTACTTC.

The rearrangement joins TRBV28 to TRBJ1-6; weak D call: TRBD1 (5 bases). V was trimmed by 9 bases and J by 14 bases, leaving 23 bases between them. Germline V gives CDR1 MDHEN, CDR2 SYDVKM. The CDR3 runs to 14 residues. CDR3 sequence reads: CASRQAGVEGSLHF. As DNA, the CDR3 is TGTGCCAGTAGGCAGGCGGGGGTGGAGGGCTCCCTCCACTTT.

The chain carries TRBV20-1 and TRBJ2-3, with D perhaps TRBD1 or TRBD2 (5 bases each). V lost 4 bases and J 3 bases, leaving 17 bases between the germline ends. From germline, CDR1 is DFQATT and CDR2 SNEGSKA (reference sequence). CDR3 size: 15 residues. CDR3 DNA sequence: TGCAGTGCTACATCCGGGACCCAAAGGACAGATACGCAGTATTTT. Its protein product is CSATSGTQRTDTQYF.

The chain has TRBV29-1 and TRBJ2-2; 13 bases are a match to TRBD2. Trimming removed 7 bases from V and 0 bases from J; junction bases left unmatched: 5. There are 16 residues in the CDR3. The V gene's germline CDR1 is SQVTM and CDR2 ANQGSEA. CDR3 protein: CSAAGLAGTNTGELFF. For the CDR3, the DNA is TGCAGCGCCGCGGGACTAGCGGGGACGAACACCGGGGAGCTGTTTTTT.

This clonotype was counted only a few times. The chain employs TRBV18 and TRBJ1-4, with D possibly matching TRBD1 (5 bases). The CDR3 spans 18 residues. The V gene lost 3 bases and the J gene lost 3 bases, with 20 bases spanning the gap. Germline V gene data show CDR1 as KGHSH and CDR2 as LQKENI. The CDR3 loop is CASSPLPREEKANEKLFF. CDR3 nucleotides: TGTGCCAGCTCACCGCTCCCCAGGGAGGAGAAAGCTAATGAAAAACTGTTTTTT.

The genes are TRBV7-9 and TRBJ2-5, with 12 bases lining up with TRBD1. Unmatched junction bases numbered 24, after V lost 4 bases and J lost 3 bases. The CDR3 is made up of 22 amino acids. Germline V gene lookup returns CDR1 SEHNR and CDR2 FQNEAQ (reference sequence). This CDR3 reads CASSSSYGTGGLNSVTEETQYF. The CDR3 bases are TGTGCCAGCAGCTCCTCCTACGGGACAGGGGGCCTGAATAGTGTAACCGAAGAGACCCAGTACTTC.

This clonotype was recorded many times. This sequence joins TRBV7-6 and TRBJ1-1; D unclear. The germline V gene has CDR1 SGHVS and CDR2 FNYEAQ. V was trimmed by 5 bases and J by 1 base, leaving 11 bases between them. CDR3 length equals 14 residues. This CDR3 is CASSTSPQNTEAFF. The CDR3 DNA follows: TGTGCCAGCAGCACAAGCCCGCAGAACACTGAAGCTTTCTTT.

This clonotype was seen only a few times. The chain employs TRBV12-3 or TRBV12-4 and TRBJ2-1; D remains ambiguous. With 7 bases removed from V and 7 bases from J, the gap between germline ends came to 11 bases. The CDR3 extends over 12 amino acids. The CDR3 sequence: CASTLYGNEQFF. The CDR3 bases are TGTGCCAGCACCCTCTACGGGAATGAGCAGTTCTTC.

The sample holds a few counts of this clonotype. The CDR3 is CATRGFTGELFF. The CDR3, as DNA: TGTGCCACCAGGGGCTTCACCGGGGAGCTGTTTTTT. The chain has TRBV19 and TRBJ2-2; tentatively, D is TRBD1 (6 bases). This CDR3 spans 12 amino acids. CDR1 and CDR2 (germline): LNHDA, SQIVND (reference sequence). Trimming took off 10 bases at V and 4 bases at J, with 10 bases between the two ends.

This clonotype was detected ten times or more. This chain connects TRBV7-2 to TRBJ1-6; the D gene is possibly TRBD1 (6 bases). The V gene lost 5 bases and the J gene lost 8 bases, with 16 bases spanning the gap. Germline V gene data show CDR1 as SGHTA and CDR2 as FQGNSA. The CDR3 extends over 15 amino acids. The chain's CDR3 is CASSPDRHIDSPLHF. CDR3 nucleotide sequence: TGTGCCAGCAGCCCGGACAGACATATAGATTCACCCCTCCACTTT.

The chain combines TRBV20-1 with TRBJ2-1; D is undetermined. Germline CDR1 and CDR2: DFQATT and SNEGSKA (reference sequence). Trimming removed 4 bases from V and 0 bases from J, with 13 bases in between. The CDR3 spans 15 residues. The CDR3 DNA is TGCAGTGCTACGCTTGTCGGCAGCTCCTACAATGAGCAGTTCTTC. It encodes CSATLVGSSYNEQFF.

Comment on this clonotype: This sequence may be a read error, since a much larger clone differs from it by one base. The J gene is TRBJ2-4, the V gene TRBV7-4; D not certain. Trimming pared 2 bases from V and 2 bases from J, leaving 13 bases between. The CDR3 has 16 residues. Germline CDR1 is SGHVT and CDR2 is SQSDAQ. Written as DNA, the CDR3 is TGTGCCAGCAGCTTATTTGAAGGCCCACCCAAAAACATTCAGTACTTC. It is translated as CASSLFEGPPKNIQYF. Complete variable domain (other parts from reference TRBV7-4 and TRBJ2-4): GAGVSQSPRYKVAKRGRDVALRCDSISGHVTLYWYRQTLGQGSEVLTYSQSDAQRDKSGRPSGRFSAERPERSVSTLKIQRTEQGDSAVYLCASSLFEGPPKNIQYFGAGTRLSVL.

This clonotype occurred a few times. The V gene is TRBV18, the J gene TRBJ1-1, with D perhaps matching TRBD1 (5 bases). Trimming removed 1 base from V and 5 bases from J, with 14 bases in between. CDR1 and CDR2 from the germline V gene are KGHSH and LQKENI. This CDR3 is 15 amino acids long. CDR3 sequence reads: CASSPQYGAATEAFF. The CDR3 coding sequence is TGTGCCAGCTCACCACAGTACGGGGCAGCGACTGAAGCTTTCTTT.

This clonotype was observed a few times. The chain is built from TRBV27 and TRBJ1-5; TRBD1 might be the D (5 bases). Germline V gene data show CDR1 as MNHEY and CDR2 as SMNVEV (reference sequence). This CDR3 spans 15 amino acids. Trimming stripped 2 bases from V and 2 bases from J, with 10 bases between. This CDR3 reads CASSLLGEGNQPQHF. CDR3 nucleotide sequence: TGTGCCAGCAGTTTACTGGGGGAAGGCAATCAGCCCCAGCATTTT.

This clonotype was observed many times. The gene calls are TRBV6-1 and TRBJ2-1; 10 bases align to TRBD2. Per germline, CDR1 MNHNS and CDR2 SASEGT. The CDR3 extends over 15 amino acids. V dropped 4 bases and J dropped 7; count of bases not matched to a gene: 7. The CDR3 sequence: CASSASGGAVNEQFF. The CDR3 bases are TGTGCCAGCAGTGCTAGCGGGGGAGCTGTTAATGAGCAGTTCTTC.

The CDR3 DNA sequence: TGTGCCAGCTCGAGAGTCGGGGGAGGGACCTACGAGCAGTACGTC. Amino acid sequence: CASSRVGGGTYEQYV. The genes are TRBV2 and TRBJ2-7; TRBD2 agrees at 7 bases. The germline V gene encodes CDR1 SNHLY and CDR2 FYNNEI. This CDR3 has 15 residues. V shed 8 bases, J shed 2 bases, and the junction held 12 bases outside the gene matches.

This clonotype was seen at least ten times. The chain employs TRBV7-2 and TRBJ2-3; possibly TRBD2 for D (5 bases). The CDR3 consists of 15 residues. Between the trimmed V and J ends, which lost 2 bases and 2 bases, there was a span of 11 bases. Germline CDR1 and CDR2: SGHTA and FQGNSA. CDR3 sequence (DNA): TGTGCCAGCAGCTTAAGTCTAGCAAACACAGATACGCAGTATTTT. Translating it yields CASSLSLANTDTQYF. Supplemented by reference TRBV7-2 and TRBJ2-3, the full variable domain reads GAGVSQSPSNKVTEKGKDVELRCDPISGHTALYWYRQSLGQGLEFLIYFQGNSAPDKSGLPSDRFSAERTGGSVSTLTIQRTQQEDSAVYLCASSLSLANTDTQYFGPGTRLTVL.

This clonotype appeared many times. The rearrangement links TRBV20-1 to TRBJ2-1; 9 nucleotides agree with TRBD1. V shed 2 bases and J 3 bases; nucleotides not matched to a gene: 8. The CDR3 extends over 16 amino acids. The germline gives CDR1 DFQATT, CDR2 SNEGSKA (reference sequence). CDR3 protein: CSARSPGTGNYNEQFF. CDR3 nucleotides: TGCAGTGCTAGATCCCCCGGGACAGGGAACTACAATGAGCAGTTCTTC.

This clonotype was seen a handful of times. The chain links TRBV14 to TRBJ2-3; D possibly matches TRBD1 or TRBD2 (6 bases each). The CDR3 consists of 17 residues. V was cut by 5 bases and J by 2 bases, with 20 bases left in between. Germline assignment: CDR1 SGHDN and CDR2 FVKESK. In DNA, the CDR3 is TGTGCCAGCAGCGTCGGGGGCGGAGCCGCCTTCACAGATACGCAGTATTTT. It encodes CASSVGGGAAFTDTQYF. The full variable domain, with the rest looked up from reference TRBV14 and TRBJ2-3, is EAGVTQFPSHSVIEKGQTVTLRCDPISGHDNLYWYRRVMGKEIKFLLHFVKESKQDESGMPNNRFLAERTGGTYSTLKVQPAELEDSGVYFCASSVGGGAAFTDTQYFGPGTRLTVL.

There are many counts of this clonotype. The chain combines TRBV12-3 or TRBV12-4 with TRBJ2-1; 10 bases map to TRBD2. V shed 6 bases and J 5 bases; nucleotides not matched to a gene: 4. The CDR3 is 14 amino acids. CDR3 DNA: TGTGCCAGCAGCCGCACTAGCGGGGACAATGAGCAGTTCTTC. Translation: CASSRTSGDNEQFF.

The rearrangement uses TRBV18 and TRBJ2-3; 10 positions agree with TRBD1. The CDR3 is 18 residues long. CDR1 KGHSH and CDR2 LQKENI come from the germline V gene. J gave up 4 bases and V 1 base, and 11 bases lay outside the gene matches. The CDR3 sequence: CASSPRDRGPSTSDTQYF. DNA of the CDR3: TGTGCCAGCTCACCACGGGACAGGGGTCCTTCTACTTCAGATACGCAGTATTTT.

This clonotype was found a few times. The chain uses TRBV5-1 and TRBJ2-7, with TRBD2 as a possible D gene (6 bases). The CDR3 has 16 amino acids. With 0 bases removed from V and 0 bases from J, the gap between germline ends came to 13 bases. Germline-derived CDR1 and CDR2 are SGHRS and YFSETQ. Here the CDR3 reads CASSLGSAGSSYEQYV. The DNA of the CDR3 is TGCGCCAGCAGCTTGGGCTCGGCGGGGAGCTCCTACGAGCAGTACGTC.

The table lists this clonotype with many counts. V usage is TRBV6-5 and J usage is TRBJ1-1; D gene uncertain. The ends were cut back, 2 bases at V and 1 base at J, with 17 bases in the middle. This CDR3 spans 17 amino acids. The V gene's germline CDR1 is MNHEY and CDR2 SVGAGI. The CDR3 sequence is CASSYGGRHWKNTEAFF. CDR3 in DNA: TGTGCCAGCAGTTACGGCGGACGCCATTGGAAGAACACTGAAGCTTTCTTT.

Here the CDR3 DNA reads TGTGCCAGCAACCCCGGAGTCGGCAATGAGCAGTTCTTC. It translates to CASNPGVGNEQFF. The rearrangement uses TRBV2 and TRBJ2-1; D gene unclear. V lost 7 bases, J lost 6 bases, and 13 bases lay in between. CDR3 length equals 13 residues. The germline V gene encodes CDR1 SNHLY and CDR2 FYNNEI. The complete variable domain, with remaining parts taken from reference TRBV2 and TRBJ2-1, reads EPEVTQTPSHQVTQMGQEVILRCVPISNHLYFYWYRQILGQKVEFLVSFYNNEISEKSEIFDDQFSVERPDGSNFTLKIRSTKLEDSAMYFCASNPGVGNEQFFGPGTRLTVL.

This clonotype was counted at least ten times. The V and J genes are TRBV7-6 and TRBJ2-1; 9 bases map to TRBD2. From germline, CDR1 is SGHVS and CDR2 FNYEAQ. The CDR3 consists of 14 residues. V shed 2 bases and J 8 bases; nucleotides not matched to a gene: 4. In DNA, the CDR3 is TGTGCCAGCAGCTTACCGCGGGGGGGCTATGAGCAGTTCTTC. Its translation is CASSLPRGGYEQFF.